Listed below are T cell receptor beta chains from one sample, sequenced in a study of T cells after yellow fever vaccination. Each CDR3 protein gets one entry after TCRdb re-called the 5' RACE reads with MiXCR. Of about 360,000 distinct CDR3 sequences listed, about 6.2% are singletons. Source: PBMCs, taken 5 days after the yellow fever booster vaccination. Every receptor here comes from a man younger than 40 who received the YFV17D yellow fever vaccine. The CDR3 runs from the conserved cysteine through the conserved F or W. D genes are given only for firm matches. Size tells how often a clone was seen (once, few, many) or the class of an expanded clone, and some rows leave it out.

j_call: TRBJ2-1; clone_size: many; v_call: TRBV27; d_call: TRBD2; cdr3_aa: CASSVLAGGYNEQFF; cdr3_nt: TGTGCCAGCAGTGTGTTGGCGGGGGGGTACAATGAGCAGTTCTTC
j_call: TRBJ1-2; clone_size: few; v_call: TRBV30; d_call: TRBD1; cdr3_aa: CAWSYGQGRNGYTF; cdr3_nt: TGTGCCTGGAGCTACGGACAGGGGCGGAACGGCTACACCTTC
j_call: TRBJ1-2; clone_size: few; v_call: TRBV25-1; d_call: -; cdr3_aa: CASSESYGYTF; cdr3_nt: TGTGCCAGCAGTGAAAGCTATGGCTACACCTTC
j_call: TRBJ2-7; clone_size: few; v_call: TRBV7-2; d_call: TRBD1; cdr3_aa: CASRVPGQGSNEQYF; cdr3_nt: TGTGCCAGCAGGGTACCGGGACAGGGGTCCAACGAGCAGTACTTC
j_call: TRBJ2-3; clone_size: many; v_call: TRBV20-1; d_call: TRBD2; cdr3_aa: CSARPPSGRRETDTQYF; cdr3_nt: TGCAGTGCTAGACCACCTAGCGGGAGAAGGGAAACAGATACGCAGTATTTT
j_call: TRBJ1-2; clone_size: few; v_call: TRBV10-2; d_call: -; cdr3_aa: CASSPHQVDPGGYTF; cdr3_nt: TGCGCCAGCAGTCCCCATCAGGTGGACCCGGGGGGCTACACCTTC
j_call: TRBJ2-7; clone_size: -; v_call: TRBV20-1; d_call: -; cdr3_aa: CSASSTNSYEQYF; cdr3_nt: TGCAGTGCTAGTAGTACAAACTCCTACGAGCAGTACTTC
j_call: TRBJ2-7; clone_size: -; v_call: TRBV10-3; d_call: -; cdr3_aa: CAIQTGVGLNEQYF; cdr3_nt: TGTGCCATCCAGACGGGCGTGGGGTTGAACGAGCAGTACTTC
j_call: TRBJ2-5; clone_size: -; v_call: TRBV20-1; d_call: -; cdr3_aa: CSARRTTGPMRETQYF; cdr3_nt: TGCAGTGCTAGACGGACTACGGGACCTATGAGGGAGACCCAGTACTTC
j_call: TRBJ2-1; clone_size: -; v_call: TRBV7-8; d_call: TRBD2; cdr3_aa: CATSLKGLAGGGEQFF; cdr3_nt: TGTGCCACCTCCCTTAAGGGGCTAGCGGGAGGAGGGGAGCAGTTCTTC
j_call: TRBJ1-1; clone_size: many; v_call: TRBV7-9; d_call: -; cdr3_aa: CASSLARGAFF; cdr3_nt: TGTGCCAGCAGCTTAGCGCGTGGCGCTTTCTTT
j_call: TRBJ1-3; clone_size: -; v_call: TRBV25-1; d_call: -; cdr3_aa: CATGSGNTIYF; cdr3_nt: TGTGCCACAGGCTCTGGAAACACCATATATTTT
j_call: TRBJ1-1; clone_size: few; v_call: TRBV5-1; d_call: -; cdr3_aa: CASSPTQGTNTEAFF; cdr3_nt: TGCGCCAGCAGCCCAACCCAGGGGACGAACACTGAAGCTTTCTTT
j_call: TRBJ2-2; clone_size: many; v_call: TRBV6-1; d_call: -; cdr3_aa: CASTRNIQGTGELFF; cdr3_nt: TGTGCCAGCACAAGGAATATACAGGGCACCGGGGAGCTGTTTTTT
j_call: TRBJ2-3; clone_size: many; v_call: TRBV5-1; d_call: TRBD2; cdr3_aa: CASSLRLAGDTDTQYF; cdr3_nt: TGCGCCAGCAGCTTGCGTCTAGCGGGTGACACAGATACGCAGTATTTT
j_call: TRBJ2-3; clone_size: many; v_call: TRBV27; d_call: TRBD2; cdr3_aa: CASRLAGGWSDTQYF; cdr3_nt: TGTGCCAGCAGGTTAGCGGGAGGGTGGTCAGATACGCAGTATTTT
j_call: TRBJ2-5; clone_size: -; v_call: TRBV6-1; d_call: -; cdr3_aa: CASRVAGARQETQYF; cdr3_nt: TGTGCCAGCAGGGTGGCAGGGGCGCGGCAAGAGACCCAGTACTTC
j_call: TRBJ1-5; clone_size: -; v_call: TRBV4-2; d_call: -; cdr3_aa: CASSQDVGHSNQPQHF; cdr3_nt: TGTGCCAGCAGCCAAGATGTGGGACATAGCAATCAGCCCCAGCATTTT
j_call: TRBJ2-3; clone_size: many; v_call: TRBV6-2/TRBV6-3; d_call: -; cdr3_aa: CASTKRGRIDTQYF; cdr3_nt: TGTGCCAGCACCAAAAGGGGGAGAATCGATACGCAGTATTTT
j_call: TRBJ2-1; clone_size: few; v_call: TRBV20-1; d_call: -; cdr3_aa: CSATGRNGNEQFF; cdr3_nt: TGCAGTGCTACAGGACGGAACGGCAATGAGCAGTTCTTC
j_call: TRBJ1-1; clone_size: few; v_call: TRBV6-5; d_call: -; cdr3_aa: CASSLGHTEAFF; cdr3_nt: TGTGCCAGCAGCCTGGGGCACACTGAAGCTTTCTTT
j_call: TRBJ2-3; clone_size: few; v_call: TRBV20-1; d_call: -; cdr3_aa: CSARKYSTDTQYF; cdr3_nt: TGCAGTGCTAGGAAATATAGCACAGATACGCAGTATTTT
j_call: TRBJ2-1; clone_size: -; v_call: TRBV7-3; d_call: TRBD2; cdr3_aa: CASSLTFSRLAGGTNEQFF; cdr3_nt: TGTGCCAGCAGCTTAACTTTTAGCCGATTAGCGGGAGGCACTAATGAGCAGTTCTTC
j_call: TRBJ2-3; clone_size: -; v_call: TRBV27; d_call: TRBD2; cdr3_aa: CASSSGTISTDTQYF; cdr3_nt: TGTGCCAGCAGTTCGGGGACTATCTCCACAGATACGCAGTATTTT
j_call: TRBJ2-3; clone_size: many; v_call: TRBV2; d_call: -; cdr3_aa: CASMGGSGVSDTQYF; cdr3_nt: TGTGCCAGCATGGGAGGTAGCGGAGTATCAGATACGCAGTATTTT
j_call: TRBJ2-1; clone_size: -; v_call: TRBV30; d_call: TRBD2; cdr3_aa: CAWSGLAGRGEQFF; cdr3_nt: TGTGCCTGGAGCGGCCTAGCGGGCCGGGGAGAGCAGTTCTTC
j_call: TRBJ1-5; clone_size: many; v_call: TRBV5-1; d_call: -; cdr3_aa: CASSLARGAGISNNQPQHF; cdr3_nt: TGCGCCAGCAGCTTGGCCCGGGGGGCCGGGATAAGTAACAATCAGCCCCAGCATTTT
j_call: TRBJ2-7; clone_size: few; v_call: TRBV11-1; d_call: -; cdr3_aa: CASSLSDGDPYEQYF; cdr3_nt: TGTGCCAGCAGCTTATCGGACGGAGACCCCTACGAGCAGTACTTC
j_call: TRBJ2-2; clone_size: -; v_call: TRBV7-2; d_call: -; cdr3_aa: CASSLGRIADTGELFF; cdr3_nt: TGTGCCAGCAGCTTAGGGCGAATAGCAGACACCGGGGAGCTGTTTTTT